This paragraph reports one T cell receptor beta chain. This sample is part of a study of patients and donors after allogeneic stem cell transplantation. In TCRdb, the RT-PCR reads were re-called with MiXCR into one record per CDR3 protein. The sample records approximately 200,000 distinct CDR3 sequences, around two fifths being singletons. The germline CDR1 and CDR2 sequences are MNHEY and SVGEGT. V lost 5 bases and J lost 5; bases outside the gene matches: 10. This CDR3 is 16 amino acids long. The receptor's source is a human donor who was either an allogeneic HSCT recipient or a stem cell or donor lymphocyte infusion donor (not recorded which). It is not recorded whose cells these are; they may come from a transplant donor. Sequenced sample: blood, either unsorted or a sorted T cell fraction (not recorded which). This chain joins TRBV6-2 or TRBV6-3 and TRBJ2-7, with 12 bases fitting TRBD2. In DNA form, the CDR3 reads TGTGCCAGCAGTCCCTGGACTAGCGGGAACCAACACGAGCAGTACTTC. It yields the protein CASSPWTSGNQHEQYF.